This T cell receptor (beta chain) was recovered during a study of cytotoxic CD8 clonotypes in ibrutinib-treated CLL. Study as a whole: A mean of roughly 260,000 productive templates and approximately 90,000 productive rearrangements was obtained per sample.

The CDR3 has 16 amino acids. Germline V CDR1 and CDR2: SGHRS, YFSETQ. Trimming took 2 bases from V and 0 from J; bases not matched to a gene: 5. Sequencing was designed to attain a depth spanning 1 in 200,000 to 1 in 1 million T cells. The table came from immunoSEQ multiplex PCR; TCRdb's copy has only in-frame clones and leaves some out. The sample contains roughly 160,000 clones, 84% of which appear only once. The receptor was derived from a human donor with chronic lymphocytic leukemia. V and J are TRBV5-1 and TRBJ2-7; TRBD1 aligns across 10 bases. The sequences come from PBMCs, collected after 24 months of ibrutinib treatment. The CDR3 loop is CASSFGQGGFSYEQYF. The CDR3 DNA is TGCGCCAGCAGCTTTGGACAGGGGGGATTCTCCTACGAGCAGTACTTC.